Detailed here is one TCR beta chain. This clonotype has at least ten counts. This receptor's antigen is unknown. Within one base of it there is no much larger clone, and no base qualities were kept. The sample was run on an Illumina HiSeq 2500. Quantitative 5'-RACE with molecular barcodes was the method used to prepare the TCR beta libraries. The published analysis was carried out like this. A new computational method based on a probabilistic model of VDJ rearrangement was used to identify disease-linked TCR variants. TCRdb reanalyzed the raw reads on its own, using fastp at Q25 for trimming and MiXCR for clone calling, and kept in-frame beta chains. Under each unique CDR3 protein, matching rows form one entry showing the most common genes and DNA. TCRdb assigned the V and J calls; the authors' analysis was not used. The sample includes some 220,000 distinct CDR3 sequences, with around 6.6% observed a single time. The ten largest clones capture around 14% of the sample.

The data were obtained in a study of CD8 T cells in ankylosing spondylitis (dated by TCRdb to 2015 to 2018). Describing the broader study: T cell receptor beta repertoires were profiled in healthy donors and ankylosing spondylitis patients so that disease-linked TCR variants could be found. The full study cohort was made up of 25 to 30 ankylosing spondylitis patients and roughly 98 healthy donors. Peripheral blood was sampled, and synovial fluid was additionally collected from ankylosing spondylitis patients.

CDR1 and CDR2, per the germline V gene, are SGHRS and YFSETQ. The CDR3 spans 14 residues, from the cysteine through the phenylalanine. Only CDR3 DNA is held: 42 bases, read in frame from base 1. Relative to germline, V is missing 4 bases and J is missing 6 bases, with 6 bases of the junction outside any gene match. Broad study findings and their caveats: Blood from ankylosing spondylitis patients appeared to be characterized by a TCR beta motif made up of several highly homologous amino acid variants. The disease-linked clones showed a CD8+ phenotype and occurred at relatively low frequencies in peripheral blood. Some TCR beta motif variants had previously been reported in synovial fluid and blood of reactive arthritis patients, which suggested common disease-initiation mechanisms. According to the report, matched synovial fluid samples from ankylosing spondylitis patients were significantly enriched for the disease-linked clones.

Sequenced sample: blood, either unsorted or a sorted T cell fraction (not recorded which). Recombination joined TRBV5-1 with TRBJ2-3; 9 nucleotides in the junction match TRBD1. The source is a male donor with ankylosing spondylitis. The sequenced DNA is TGCGCCAGCAGCGACCGACAGGGGGACGATACGCAGTATTTT. It encodes CASSDRQGDDTQYF.